The sequence of this T cell receptor beta chain was determined in a study of blood T cell repertoires in COVID-19. Profiled with immunoSEQ multiplex PCR; TCRdb holds only in-frame clones, not every one. Among about 230,000 clones listed, 86% were seen once. This CDR3 region has 17 residues. The V and J ends lost 1 base and 4 bases respectively, with 20 bases between them. CDR1 SGHRS and CDR2 YFSETQ come from the germline V gene. Sequencing was carried out using peripheral blood. The receptor comes from a man aged 45-65 years with COVID-19, enrolled during active disease. This chain links TRBV5-1 with TRBJ1-1; perhaps TRBD1 as D (6 bases). The CDR3: CASSLPSGGGGGTEAFF. The CDR3 DNA reads TGCGCCAGCAGCTTGCCCAGTGGCGGGGGCGGTGGCACTGAAGCTTTCTTT.